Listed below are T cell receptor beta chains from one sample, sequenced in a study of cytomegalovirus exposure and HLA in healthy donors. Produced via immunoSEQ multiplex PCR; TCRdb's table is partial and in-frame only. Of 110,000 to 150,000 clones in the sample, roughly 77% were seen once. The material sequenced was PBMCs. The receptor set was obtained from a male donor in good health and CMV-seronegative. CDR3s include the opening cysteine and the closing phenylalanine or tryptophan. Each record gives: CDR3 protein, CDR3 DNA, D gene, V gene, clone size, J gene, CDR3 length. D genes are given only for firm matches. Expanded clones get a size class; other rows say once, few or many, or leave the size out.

CASSQEGRRPQYF,TGCGCCAGCAGCCAAGAAGGTCGGAGGCCCCAGTACTTC,NA,TRBV4-3,NA,TRBJ2-5,13
CASSDRVSNQPQHF,TGTGCCAGCAGTGACAGGGTTAGCAATCAGCCCCAGCATTTT,NA,TRBV25-1,few,TRBJ1-5,14
CAWTTRVSHSGNTIYF,TGTGCCTGGACTACCAGGGTTTCGCACTCTGGAAACACCATATATTTT,NA,TRBV30,NA,TRBJ1-3,16
CASSLKGMQLFYGYTF,TGTGCCAGCAGTTTAAAGGGGATGCAGTTATTTTATGGCTACACCTTC,NA,TRBV27,NA,TRBJ1-2,16
CAWSPTGDGELFF,TGTGCCTGGAGTCCTACAGGGGACGGGGAGCTGTTTTTT,TRBD1,TRBV30,NA,TRBJ2-2,13
CASSLSGGIGNSPLHF,TGTGCCAGCAGCTTGTCAGGGGGCATCGGTAATTCACCCCTCCACTTT,TRBD1,TRBV5-6,NA,TRBJ1-6,16
CASRTGLAGELFF,TGTGCCAGCAGGACAGGGTTGGCCGGGGAGCTGTTTTTT,TRBD1,TRBV6-7,NA,TRBJ2-2,13
CASSRGATEAFF,TGTGCCAGCAGTCGGGGGGCCACTGAAGCTTTCTTT,NA,TRBV7-9,NA,TRBJ1-1,12
CASSLDLAGSYEQYF,TGTGCCAGCAGCTTAGATTTGGCAGGGTCCTACGAGCAGTACTTC,NA,TRBV11-2,NA,TRBJ2-7,15
CASSPGGGVGNQPQHF,TGCGCCAGCAGCCCAGGGGGCGGTGTGGGCAATCAGCCCCAGCATTTT,TRBD1,TRBV5-1,NA,TRBJ1-5,16
CASSPAGGRRFQETQYF,TGCGCCAGCAGCCCAGCGGGGGGCCGGAGGTTCCAAGAGACCCAGTACTTC,TRBD2,TRBV10-2,few,TRBJ2-5,17
CASSFRDRGLGNTEAFF,TGTGCCAGCAGCTTCCGGGACAGGGGGCTTGGGAACACTGAAGCTTTCTTT,TRBD1,TRBV5-5,NA,TRBJ1-1,17
CASSGKGLAATYEQYF,TGTGCCAGCAGTGGTAAGGGGCTAGCGGCTACCTACGAGCAGTACTTC,TRBD2,TRBV6-1,NA,TRBJ2-7,16
CASSSSTGKSSYNEQFF,TGCGCCAGCAGCTCCTCCACAGGGAAAAGCTCCTACAATGAGCAGTTCTTC,NA,TRBV5-1,few,TRBJ2-1,17
CASSLASGVSYEQYF,TGCGCCAGCAGCTTGGCATCGGGGGTTTCCTACGAGCAGTACTTC,NA,TRBV5-1,NA,TRBJ2-7,15
CASSYSTVGETQYF,TGTGCCAGCAGTTACTCAACGGTGGGCGAGACCCAGTACTTC,NA,TRBV6-6,NA,TRBJ2-5,14
CASSSRGLGAGELFF,TGTGCCAGCAGCTCCAGGGGGCTTGGGGCCGGGGAGCTGTTTTTT,TRBD1,TRBV9,NA,TRBJ2-2,15
CASSRNRQGRITEAFF,TGTGCCAGCAGCCGAAACAGACAGGGGCGAATCACTGAAGCTTTCTTT,TRBD1,TRBV7-3,NA,TRBJ1-1,16
CASSRTDGNTIYF,TGTGCCAGCTCAAGGACAGACGGAAACACCATATATTTT,NA,TRBV18,NA,TRBJ1-3,13
CASSYRTGSSPPYEQYF,TGTGCCAGCAGTTACCGGACAGGATCCAGTCCTCCCTACGAGCAGTACTTC,TRBD1,TRBV14,NA,TRBJ2-7,17
CASSQEQGWSYEQYF,TGCGCCAGCAGCCAAGAACAGGGATGGTCCTACGAGCAGTACTTC,NA,TRBV4-3,NA,TRBJ2-7,15
CASSEGVGGYNEQFF,TGTGCCAGCAGTGAGGGGGTCGGGGGCTACAATGAGCAGTTCTTC,NA,TRBV6-4,NA,TRBJ2-1,15
CASNLALAGINEQFF,TGTGCCAGTAATCTCGCCCTAGCGGGGATCAATGAGCAGTTCTTC,TRBD2,TRBV27,NA,TRBJ2-1,15
CASSQVVTGYYEQYF,TGCGCCAGCAGCCAAGTTGTGACAGGGTACTACGAGCAGTACTTC,TRBD1,TRBV4-1,NA,TRBJ2-7,15
CASSAAWASGGPNTGELFF,TGTGCCAGCAGCGCGGCTTGGGCTAGCGGGGGCCCGAACACCGGGGAGCTGTTTTTT,TRBD2,TRBV9,NA,TRBJ2-2,19
CSSSHGGAEAFF,TGTTCCAGCAGCCACGGGGGGGCTGAAGCTTTCTTT,NA,TRBV7-9,NA,TRBJ1-1,12